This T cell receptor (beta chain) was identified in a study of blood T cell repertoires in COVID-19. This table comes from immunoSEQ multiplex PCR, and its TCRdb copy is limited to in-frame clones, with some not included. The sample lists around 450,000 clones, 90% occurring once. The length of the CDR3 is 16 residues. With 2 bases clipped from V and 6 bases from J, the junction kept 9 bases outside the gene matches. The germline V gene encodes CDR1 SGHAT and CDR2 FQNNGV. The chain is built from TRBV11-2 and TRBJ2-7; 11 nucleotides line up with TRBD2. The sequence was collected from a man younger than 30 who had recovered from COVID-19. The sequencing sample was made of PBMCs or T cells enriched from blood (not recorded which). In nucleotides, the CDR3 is TGTGCCAGCAGCTTATTCCGGCTAGCGGGAGGCCGCGAGCAGTACTTC. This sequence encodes CASSLFRLAGGREQYF. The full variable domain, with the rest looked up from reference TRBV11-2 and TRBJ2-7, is EAGVAQSPRYKIIEKRQSVAFWCNPISGHATLYWYQQILGQGPKLLIQFQNNGVVDDSQLPKDRFSAERLKGVDSTLKIQPAKLEDSAVYLCASSLFRLAGGREQYFGPGTRLTVT.